This passage covers 8 T cell receptor beta chains from one sample sequenced in a study of cytomegalovirus exposure and HLA in healthy donors. PCR used 60 Vbeta primers and 13 Jbeta primers. The protocol was immunoSEQ multiplex PCR, while the TCRdb copy is restricted to in-frame clones and leaves out a portion. The sample shows about 130,000 clones, approximately 78% of them seen only once. The sequenced material came from PBMCs. Receptors originate from a human donor in good health.

J is TRBJ1-3 and V is TRBV13; D call uncertain. The CDR3 contains 14 residues. Trimming stripped 3 bases from V and 0 bases from J, with 6 bases between. Germline-derived CDR1 and CDR2 are PRHDT and FYEKMQ (reference sequence). CDR3 in amino acids: CASSFGSSGNTIYF. The DNA for the CDR3 is TGTGCCAGCAGCTTCGGGAGCTCTGGAAACACCATATATTTT.

This chain links TRBV7-9 with TRBJ2-3; D is perhaps TRBD1 (5 bases). Germline lookup yields CDR1 SEHNR and CDR2 FQNEAQ (reference sequence). The CDR3 has 17 amino acids. Trimming took off 2 bases at V and 0 bases at J, with 15 bases between the two ends. Here the CDR3 reads CASSLSGRHHSTDTQYF. CDR3 nucleotides: TGTGCCAGCAGCTTATCAGGGCGCCACCATAGCACAGATACGCAGTATTTT.

This chain links TRBV6-5 with TRBJ2-1; D ambiguous. The V end was cut by 6 bases, the J end by 4 bases, with 10 bases between. The CDR3 has 13 amino acids. Per germline, CDR1 MNHEY and CDR2 SVGAGI. For the CDR3, the DNA is TGTGCCAGCAGACCTGACTGGTACAATGAGCAGTTCTTC. It is translated as CASRPDWYNEQFF.

The count of this clone is one. This specimen includes other DNA sequences encoding the same CDR3. This chain joins TRBV9 and TRBJ1-2; 10 nucleotides align to TRBD1. The CDR3 is made up of 15 amino acids. Germline CDR1 reads SGDLS; CDR2 reads YYNGEE. The junction had 5 bases not matched to a gene; V was cut back by 0 bases and J by 6 bases. This CDR3 is CASSVEWTGGNGYTF. The DNA for the CDR3 is TGTGCCAGCAGCGTAGAATGGACAGGGGGTAATGGCTACACCTTC.

The chain recombines TRBV7-9 with TRBJ1-2; possibly TRBD1 for D (6 bases). V lost 5 bases to trimming and J lost 6 bases, with 13 bases between them. Germline CDR1 and CDR2: SEHNR and FQNEAQ (reference sequence). The CDR3 extends over 13 amino acids. The CDR3 bases are TGTGCCAGCAGCCAGGGGACCGTAGATGGCTACACCTTC. Amino acid sequence: CASSQGTVDGYTF.

The chain uses TRBV11-2 and TRBJ2-1, with D possibly TRBD2 on 6 matching bases. CDR1 is SGHAT and CDR2 is FQNNGV in the germline V gene. V was cut by 4 bases and J by 10 bases, with 11 bases left in between. The CDR3 spans 12 residues. CDR3 in amino acids: CASSSDYPEQFF. CDR3 nucleotide sequence: TGTGCCAGCAGCTCGGACTATCCAGAGCAGTTCTTC.

The gene calls are TRBV7-8 and TRBJ1-5, with D hard to call. CDR3 length: 16 residues. V dropped 5 bases and J dropped 0 bases, with 14 bases sitting between them. CDR1 SGHVS and CDR2 FQNEAQ come from the germline V gene. This CDR3 is CASSPRSFGSNQPQHF. The CDR3 DNA reads TGTGCCAGCAGCCCCCGGTCGTTCGGTAGCAATCAGCCCCAGCATTTT.

The V call is TRBV5-4, the J call TRBJ1-4; D may be TRBD1 (6 bases). CDR3 length: 15 residues. The ends were cut back, 3 bases at V and 5 bases at J, with 14 bases in the middle. Germline V lookup: CDR1 SGHNT, CDR2 YYREEE (reference sequence). DNA of the CDR3: TGTGCCAGCAGCTCAACAGGGTACCTAAATGAAAAACTGTTTTTT. Amino acid sequence: CASSSTGYLNEKLFF.